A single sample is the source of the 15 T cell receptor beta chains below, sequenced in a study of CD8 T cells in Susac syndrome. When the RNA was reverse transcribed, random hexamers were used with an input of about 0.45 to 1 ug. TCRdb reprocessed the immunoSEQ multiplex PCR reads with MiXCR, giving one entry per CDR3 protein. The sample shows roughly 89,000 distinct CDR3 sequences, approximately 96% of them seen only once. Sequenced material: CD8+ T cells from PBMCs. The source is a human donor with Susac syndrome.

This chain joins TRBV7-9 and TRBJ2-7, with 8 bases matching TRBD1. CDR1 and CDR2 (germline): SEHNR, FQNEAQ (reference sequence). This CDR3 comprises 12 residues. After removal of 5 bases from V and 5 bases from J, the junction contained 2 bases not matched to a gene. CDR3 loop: CASSQDRDEQYF. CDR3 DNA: TGTGCCAGCAGCCAGGACAGGGACGAGCAGTACTTC.

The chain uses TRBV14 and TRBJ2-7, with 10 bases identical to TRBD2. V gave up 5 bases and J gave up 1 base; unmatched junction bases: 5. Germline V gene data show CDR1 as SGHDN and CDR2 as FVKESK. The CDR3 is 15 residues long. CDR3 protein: CASSADSGGSYEQYF. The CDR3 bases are TGTGCCAGCAGCGCCGATAGCGGGGGGTCCTACGAGCAGTACTTC.

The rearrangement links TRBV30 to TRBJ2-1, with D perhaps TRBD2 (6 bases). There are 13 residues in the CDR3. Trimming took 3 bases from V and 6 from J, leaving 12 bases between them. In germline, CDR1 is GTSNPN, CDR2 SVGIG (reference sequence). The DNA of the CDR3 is TGTGCCTGGAGCTACGGGGAGGTCAATGAGCAGTTCTTC. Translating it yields CAWSYGEVNEQFF.

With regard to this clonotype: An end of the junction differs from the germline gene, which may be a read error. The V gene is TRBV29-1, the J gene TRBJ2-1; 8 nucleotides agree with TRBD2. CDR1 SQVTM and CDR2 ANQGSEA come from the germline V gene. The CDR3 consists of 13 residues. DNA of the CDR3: TGCAGCGTCCGGGGGGGCCAAATGAATGGGCAGTTCTTC. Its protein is CSVRGGQMNGQFF.

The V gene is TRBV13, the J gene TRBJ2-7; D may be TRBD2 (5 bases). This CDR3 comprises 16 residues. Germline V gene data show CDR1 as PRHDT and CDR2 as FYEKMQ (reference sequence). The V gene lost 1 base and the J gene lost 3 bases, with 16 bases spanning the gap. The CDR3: CASSLEGGPDYYEQYF. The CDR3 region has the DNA TGTGCCAGCAGCTTAGAGGGCGGGCCCGATTACTACGAGCAGTACTTC.

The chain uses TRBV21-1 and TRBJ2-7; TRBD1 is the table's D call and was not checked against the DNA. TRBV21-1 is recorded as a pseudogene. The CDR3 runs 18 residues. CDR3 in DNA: TGTGCCAGCAGCAAAGCCCGCCCACACAGGTCGGCCATCTACGAGCAGTACTTC. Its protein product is CASSKARPHRSAIYEQYF.

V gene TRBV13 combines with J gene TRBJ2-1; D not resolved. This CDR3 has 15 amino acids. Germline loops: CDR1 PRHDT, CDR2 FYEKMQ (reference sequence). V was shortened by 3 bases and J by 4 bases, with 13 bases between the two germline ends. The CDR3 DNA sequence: TGTGCCAGCAGCTTGGGCTCCGGCGGTTACAATGAGCAGTTCTTC. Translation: CASSLGSGGYNEQFF.

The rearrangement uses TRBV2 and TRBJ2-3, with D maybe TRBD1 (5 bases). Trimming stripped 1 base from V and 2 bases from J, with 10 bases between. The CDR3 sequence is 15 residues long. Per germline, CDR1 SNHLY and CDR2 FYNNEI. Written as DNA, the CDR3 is TGTGCCAGCAGTGAAGACCCAGGGAACACAGATACGCAGTATTTT. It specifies CASSEDPGNTDTQYF.

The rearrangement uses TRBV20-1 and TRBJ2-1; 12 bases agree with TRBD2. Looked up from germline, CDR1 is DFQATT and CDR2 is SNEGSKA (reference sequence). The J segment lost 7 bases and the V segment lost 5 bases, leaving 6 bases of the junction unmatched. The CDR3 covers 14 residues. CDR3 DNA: TGCAGTGCTCAGGCCGGACTAGCGGGGAATGAGCAGTTCTTC. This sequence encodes CSAQAGLAGNEQFF.

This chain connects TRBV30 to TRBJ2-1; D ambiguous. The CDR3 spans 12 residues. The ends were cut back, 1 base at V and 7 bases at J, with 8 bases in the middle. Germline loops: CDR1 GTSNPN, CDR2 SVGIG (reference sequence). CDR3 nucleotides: TGTGCCTGGAGTGGGCTGCCAAATGAGCAGTTCTTC. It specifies CAWSGLPNEQFF.

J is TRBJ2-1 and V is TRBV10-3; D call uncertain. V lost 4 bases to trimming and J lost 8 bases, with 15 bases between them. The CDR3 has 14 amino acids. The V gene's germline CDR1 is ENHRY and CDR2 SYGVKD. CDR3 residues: CAISAARSSDEQFF. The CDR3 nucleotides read TGTGCCATCAGTGCAGCACGGAGCTCGGATGAGCAGTTCTTC.

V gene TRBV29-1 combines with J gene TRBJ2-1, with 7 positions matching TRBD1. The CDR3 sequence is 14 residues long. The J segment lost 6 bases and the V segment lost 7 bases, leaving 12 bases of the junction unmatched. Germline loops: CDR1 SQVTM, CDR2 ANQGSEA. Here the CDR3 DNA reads TGCAGCGCAAGAGGGAAGGGGGCTGTCAATGAGCAGTTCTTC. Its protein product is CSARGKGAVNEQFF.

The CDR3 spells CASGPGGNTEAFF. DNA of the CDR3: TGTGCCAGTGGGCCGGGTGGGAACACTGAAGCTTTCTTT. V and J are TRBV27 and TRBJ1-1; the D is unclear. This CDR3 spans 13 amino acids. V lost 9 bases, J lost 1 base, and 12 bases lay in between. Germline V gives CDR1 MNHEY, CDR2 SMNVEV (reference sequence).

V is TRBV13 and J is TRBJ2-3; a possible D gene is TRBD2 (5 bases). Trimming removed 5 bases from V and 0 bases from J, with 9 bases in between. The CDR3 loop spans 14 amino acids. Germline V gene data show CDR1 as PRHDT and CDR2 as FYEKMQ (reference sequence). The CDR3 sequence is CASSPEGSTDTQYF. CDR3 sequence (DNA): TGTGCCAGCAGCCCCGAGGGTAGCACAGATACGCAGTATTTT.

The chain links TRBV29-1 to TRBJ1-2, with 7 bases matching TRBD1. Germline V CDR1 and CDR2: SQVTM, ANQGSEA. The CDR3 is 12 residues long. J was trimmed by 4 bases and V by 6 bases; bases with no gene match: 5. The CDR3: CSVNRGSYGYTF. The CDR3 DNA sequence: TGCAGCGTCAACAGGGGATCCTATGGCTACACCTTC.